This T cell receptor beta chain was observed in a study of cytomegalovirus exposure and HLA in healthy donors (dated 2017 in TCRdb). About the investigation overall: An earlier analysis of more than 550 of the donors reported roughly 300 Gb of sequence data and some 110 million unique TCR beta sequences obtained from around 170 million T cells. HLA typing included class I and class II loci at four-digit resolution. An earlier analysis of approximately 640 of the donors applied high-throughput TCR beta sequencing to assess whether each TCR beta V gene segment acted as functional or pseudogenic. Across 398 genotyped donors of the cohort, an average of about 240,000 unique TCR beta nucleotide sequences per donor were sequenced, and around 20% of those sequences were non-productive. Of the approximately 400 genotyped donors, roughly 80% were placed in the genetic ancestry cluster associated with self-reported Caucasian donors. Using immunosequencing, the study profiled T cell repertoires from some 670 subjects and related those repertoires to cytomegalovirus serostatus. Because of strong linkage in the cohort, roughly five DR-DQ haplotypes were treated as single units for association and clustering. In a later genetic analysis, genome-wide SNP genotypes for 398 of the 666 donors were used, and that subset was treated as a discovery cohort. The study was designed to test whether signatures of past pathogen exposure could be identified by cataloging public T cell receptors. All discovery cohort repertoires had been generated on a single sequencing platform. Along with the approximately 700-subject first cohort, a separate validation cohort of over a hundred different subjects was used. The later analysis used no new phenotypic data to find candidate immune exposures, relying instead on TCR beta sequences and their occurrence across donors. Donor age, sex, ethnicity and CMV serostatus were compiled alongside the repertoire data. Typing coverage differed by locus: A, B, C, DRB1 and DQB1 were typed in about 620-640 donors, DQA1 in 500 to 550, DPA1 in roughly 590, and DPB1 in approximately 450. Roughly 300 gigabases of sequencing data and around 80 million unique TCR sequences made up an early release that covered several hundred HLA-typed donors. The study combined high-throughput TCR immunosequencing, statistical association of individual TCRs with disease status, and machine learning to predict cytomegalovirus infection status. A later analysis re-examined previously published TCR beta repertoires from over 500 donors and added high-resolution HLA genotyping to investigate patterns of TCR occurrence.

The cohort comprised fewer than 750 healthy bone marrow donors. At the time of sampling, all cohort members were nominally healthy, though unrecorded immune exposures were likely present. The donor tested CMV seronegative, placing the donor among the 350 to 400 seronegative members of the cohort. A peripheral blood sample was collected from each donor, and TCR beta sequencing was performed on peripheral blood mononuclear cells. Genomic DNA extraction from the blood cell samples was performed with the Qiagen DNeasy Blood Extraction Kit. On the study overall, not on this receptor specifically: A total of fewer than 200 TCR beta chains were listed by the study as associated with cytomegalovirus. In a later analysis, the rate of TCR association differed among HLA loci, with DRB1 alleles having the most associated TCRs and HLA-C alleles having the fewest. In vitro tests confirmed that a few of the cytomegalovirus-associated TCR beta chains recognize cytomegalovirus antigens. The authors suggested that the approach could potentially be generalized to other disease states and immunological phenotypes. Some IMGT-functional V segments, including TRBV6-2 and TRBV6-3, could not be distinguished by the 87-base-pair reads and were therefore excluded. Correlated functional status among segregating V segments might be attributable to linkage disequilibrium, but an unknown experimental factor could not be ruled out. In this cohort, only TCR beta chains were sequenced, and detectable features were limited by the absence of alpha or paired-chain data. In a later genetic analysis, a missense DCLRE1C variant was associated with V-gene and J-gene trimming of TCR beta chains, and the association was replicated in an independent cohort. A cluster of highly shared sequence variants was judged likely to be a technical artifact of the sequencing pipeline. Presence/absence analyses assumed roughly uniform sequencing depth across donors, an assumption that may not hold. A later genetic analysis reported fewer N-insertions in productive TCRs among donors in an Asian-associated ancestry cluster than the roughly 690-donor mean. In a later analysis, HLA-associated TCR beta chains were found to be more clonally expanded and to have lower generation probabilities than equally common non-associated chains. An earlier analysis of some 590 of the donors showed that most TCR beta V segments appeared in productive rearrangements either about 87% or about 30% of the time, which broadly matched IMGT annotations. Specific HLA alleles were associated with roughly 16,000 TCR beta sequences at a false discovery rate of 0.05 in a later analysis. The earlier analysis of approximately 590 of the donors excluded approximately 17 rarely observed V segments, including chromosome 9 orphons, because counts were too low. Immune exposure information for the cohort was limited to CMV serostatus. Because HLA typing was unavailable for some donors at each locus, only the typed subset was used in association tests. According to a later analysis, parvovirus B19, influenza, CMV and Epstein-Barr virus appeared linked to several top co-occurrence clusters. Assigning TCR associations to individual alleles was difficult when HLA alleles, especially DR and DQ, strongly co-occurred. Most TCR sequences were seen in very few donors, while some public TCRs were found in many individuals. In both the original and validation cohorts, the classifier was reported to diagnose cytomegalovirus status with high specificity and sensitivity. According to a later analysis, most CMV-associated TCR beta chains appeared to be HLA-restricted, and the HLA associations seemed to be driven largely by CMV exposure. A further reported finding was that TCR beta sequences accurately predicted the HLA-A and HLA-B alleles for most subjects in the first cohort.

As for this clone: Its antigen remains unidentified.

The CDR3 numbers 13 residues from cysteine through phenylalanine. Only CDR3 DNA remains: 39 bases, in frame from the first base. The germline V gene specifies MNHNS as CDR1 and SASEGT as CDR2. V trim: 8 bases; J trim: 5 bases; unmatched bases: 5. To prepare the library, the immunoSEQ multiplex PCR assay was applied. For the multiplex PCR, a mixture combining 60 forward primers for TCR Vbeta segments and 13 reverse primers for TCR Jbeta segments was used. The CDR3 region of rearranged TCR beta genes was amplified from genomic DNA by a multiplex PCR assay. The amplified TCR beta libraries were sequenced on the Illumina HiSeq System as 87-base-pair reads. Per the original workflow: In a later analysis, 77 million or so unique TCR beta chains were counted across the 500 to 700 repertoires, and roughly 9.9 million of these chains were shared by at least two donors. Raw reads were error-corrected and collapsed into unique sequences by a nearest-neighbor algorithm in which closely related sequences were merged to remove PCR and sequencing errors. Alignment of CDR3 sequences to IMGT reference sequences was used to assign V, D and J gene segments. Each retained sequence needed at least a six-nucleotide match to both a V gene segment and a J gene segment. A rearrangement was called productive if the CDR3 had no stop codons and remained in frame with V and J, and every other rearrangement was called non-productive. Following IMGT convention, CDR3 was defined as the stretch from the second conserved V-encoded cysteine up to the conserved J-encoded phenylalanine. The earlier analysis of 587 of the donors excluded sequences that lacked an unambiguous match to a single V gene segment. In an earlier analysis of several hundred of the donors, V segments were called functional above 56.7% productive rearrangements and were called segregating when the between-donor standard deviation exceeded 5%. A statistical classification framework was built to diagnose cytomegalovirus status from the catalog of TCR beta chain sequences. In a later analysis, V and J genes were assigned by comparing TCR nucleotide sequences against IMGT/GENE-DB human TR gene sequences. In a later analysis, CDR3 sequences and most-parsimonious VDJ recombination scenarios were assigned using the TCRdist pipeline. In a later analysis, each TCR beta chain was defined by its CDR3 amino acid sequence together with its V-gene family, and reads without a unique V-gene family were excluded. A later analysis removed 500 to 650 highly shared, low-generation-probability nucleotide sequences to deal with suspected cross-contamination and a sequencing artifact. In a later analysis, a clonal expansion index was calculated for each public chain from normalized within-repertoire ranks of inferred template counts. A later analysis computed generation probabilities with a VDJ recombination model fitted to out-of-frame rearrangements, and checked the results against IGoR. In a later analysis, hypergeometric tests were used to score TCR-TCR, TCR-HLA and TCR-CMV co-occurrence, with a repertoire-size bias correction applied to TCR pairs. False discovery rates were estimated in a later analysis by permuting HLA or CMV assignments 20 times. In a later analysis, co-occurring TCRs were grouped with DBSCAN, and TCRdist sequence similarity was added when clustering was performed within HLA-allele-positive subsets. Repertoires with fewer than 30,000 or more than 120,000 public chains were left out of co-occurrence clustering, as were five repertoires with anomalous nucleotide sharing. The table was pulled from immuneACCESS by TCRdb, which kept in-frame rearrangements only. Such tables lose some clones; where checked, under half of the loss comes from unresolved V genes, and the rest has no known cause. The V and J calls and the clone size are those of that table, but D and trimming were determined from the DNA. The record for this sample contains 75,000 to 100,000 clones. Approximately 1.6% of the sample is taken by the ten largest.

The TCR originated in a woman aged 60-70 years in good health and CMV-seronegative. The sequenced sample consisted of PBMCs. This sequence uses TRBV6-1 and TRBJ2-5; 10 of the junction bases match TRBD2. The CDR3 region: CASELAGTETQYF. The nucleotide sequence reads TGTGCCAGCGAACTAGCGGGAACCGAGACCCAGTACTTC.